A selection of T cell receptor beta chains follows, all from one sample in a study of Ad26.COV2.S vaccination and SARS-CoV-2 variants. The repertoire was sequenced with immunoSEQ multiplex PCR; TCRdb's copy has only in-frame clones and lacks some. The table shows some 390,000 clones, with roughly nine tenths occurring only once. Specimen: peripheral blood, collected in a trial of Ad26.COV2.S vaccine versus placebo. The receptors come from a person between 18 and 59 years old who received the Ad26.COV2.S COVID-19 vaccine or a placebo. CDR3s include the opening cysteine and the closing phenylalanine or tryptophan.

TRBV10-3,TRBJ1-4,CAISEGSATNEKLFF
TRBV19,TRBJ1-4,CASSPRDRGEKLFF
TRBV10-3,TRBJ1-5,CAISVADRGRDQPQHF
TRBV4-3,TRBJ2-1,CASSLEGATYNEQFF
TRBV27,TRBJ1-4,CASTNKQGPGREKLFF
TRBV11-3,TRBJ2-3,CASSSRGADTQYF
TRBV2,TRBJ2-7,CASSEGQRYEQYF
TRBV5-1,TRBJ2-7,CASSLEYGSYEQYF
TRBV7-8,TRBJ1-1,CASSLGPGRDTEAFF
TRBV29-1,TRBJ1-1,CSVENPFRAANTEAFF
TRBV14,TRBJ1-1,CASSPGNTEAFF
TRBV12-5,TRBJ2-1,CASGSRTPYNEQFF
TRBV7-8,TRBJ2-1,CASSLEIFDEQFF
TRBV6-2/TRBV6-3,TRBJ2-1,CASTPTRRNEQFF
TRBV10-3,TRBJ1-5,CAISEDPGGGNQPQHF
TRBV12-3/TRBV12-4,TRBJ1-5,CASSLSVNQPQHF
TRBV18,TRBJ1-2,CASKGRTPFFGYTF
TRBV19,TRBJ2-1,CASSRGSGHNEQFF
TRBV11-2,TRBJ2-1,CASRRIQGASYNEQFF
TRBV7-2,TRBJ2-1,CASSSISGEGYEQFF
TRBV4-1,TRBJ2-1,CASRLEGAIYNEQFF
TRBV6-5,TRBJ2-7,CASTDIAGSSYEQYF
TRBV7-9,TRBJ2-3,CASSRTGTDTDTQYF
TRBV5-8,TRBJ1-2,CASSLVWGADGYTF
TRBV5-5,TRBJ1-4,CASSLGGGVSPVNEKLFF
TRBV5-5,TRBJ1-2,CASSLEPLFGYTF
TRBV9,TRBJ2-1,CASSAQWLRYNEQFF
TRBV19,TRBJ1-3,CASRLTGTAGNTIYF
TRBV27,TRBJ1-1,CASQQGNTEAFF
TRBV5-4,TRBJ1-4,CASSSDARVEEKLFF
TRBV6-6,TRBJ1-1,CASSPIDPPAAEAFF
TRBV15,TRBJ2-7,CATSRGGERSYEQYF
TRBV6-5,TRBJ2-1,CASTPLDTLYNEQFF
TRBV12-5,TRBJ1-6,CASGPPIVSRGRWKPLHF
TRBV3-1/TRBV3-2,TRBJ1-2,CASSQVGGRGGYTF
TRBV2,TRBJ2-2,CASSTTGGPGELFF
TRBV7-2,TRBJ2-1,CASSHTRGPPNEQFF
TRBV27,TRBJ2-7,CASSPWGPGEQYF
TRBV5-8,TRBJ2-3,CASSLETGPDTQYF
TRBV3-1/TRBV3-2,TRBJ1-2,CASSQSQHYGYTF
TRBV11-3,TRBJ2-1,CASSSGEGAGDEQFF
TRBV4-1,TRBJ2-4,CASSPPPGLAGGLAKNIQYF
TRBV23-1,TRBJ2-5,CASRHTGTGGGKTQYF
TRBV11-3,TRBJ2-3,CASSLGLPSTDTQYF
TRBV4-1,TRBJ1-2,CASSHRLSDRESYGYTF
TRBV6-5,TRBJ1-2,CASSPSRQDYYGYTF
TRBV10-3,TRBJ2-3,CAISESTDITDTQYF
TRBV6-4,TRBJ1-1,CASSVSGVTEAFF
TRBV3-1/TRBV3-2,TRBJ1-2,CASSPGQGNYGYTF
TRBV6-2/TRBV6-3,TRBJ2-1,CASSYRLSPPYNEQFF
TRBV18,TRBJ1-2,CASSPGTGPVGYTF
TRBV2,TRBJ1-2,CASRPDRVSYGYTF
TRBV7-2,TRBJ1-5,CASSLGGPSGPQHF
TRBV5-4,TRBJ1-2,CASRPLRDRGYGYTF
TRBV7-2,TRBJ1-1,CASSWSASNTEAFF
TRBV5-6,TRBJ1-1,CASSSTIVTEAFF
TRBV19,TRBJ1-5,CANSFTGGNQPQHF
TRBV4-2,TRBJ1-6,CASSQGLGFNSPLHF
TRBV7-9,TRBJ2-1,CASSPGTSGGSSYNEQFF